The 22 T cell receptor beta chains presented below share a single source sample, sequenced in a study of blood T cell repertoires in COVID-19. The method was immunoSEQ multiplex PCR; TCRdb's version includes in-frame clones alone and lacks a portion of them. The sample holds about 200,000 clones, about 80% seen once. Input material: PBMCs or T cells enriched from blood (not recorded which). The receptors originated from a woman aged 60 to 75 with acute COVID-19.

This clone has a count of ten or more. The CDR3 reads CASSQGGGDGQPQHF. The CDR3 region has the DNA TGCGCCAGCAGCCAAGGAGGCGGGGACGGTCAGCCCCAGCATTTT. The V and J genes are TRBV4-3 and TRBJ1-5, with D possibly TRBD1 on 5 matching bases. In germline, CDR1 is LGHNA, CDR2 YSLEER. The CDR3 sequence is 15 residues long. V gave up 1 base and J gave up 6 bases, with 13 bases separating them.

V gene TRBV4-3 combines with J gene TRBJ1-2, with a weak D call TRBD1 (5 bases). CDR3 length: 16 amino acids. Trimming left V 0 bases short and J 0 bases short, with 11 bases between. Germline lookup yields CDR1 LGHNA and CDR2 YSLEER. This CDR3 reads CASSQDGGLTNYGYTF. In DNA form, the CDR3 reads TGCGCCAGCAGCCAAGATGGGGGACTGACTAACTATGGCTACACCTTC.

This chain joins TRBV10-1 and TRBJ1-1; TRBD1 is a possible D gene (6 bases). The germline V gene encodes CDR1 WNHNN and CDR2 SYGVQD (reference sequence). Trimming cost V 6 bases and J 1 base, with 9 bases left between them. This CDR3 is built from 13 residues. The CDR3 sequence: CASRGDTNTEAFF. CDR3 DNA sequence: TGCGCCAGCAGGGGGGACACGAACACTGAAGCTTTCTTT.

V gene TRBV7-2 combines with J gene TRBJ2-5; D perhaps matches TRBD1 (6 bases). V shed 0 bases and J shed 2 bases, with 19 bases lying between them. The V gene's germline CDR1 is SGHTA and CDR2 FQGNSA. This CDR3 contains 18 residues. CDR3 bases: TGTGCCAGCAGCTTAGCCGGACAGTTCCCGTCGGGGCAAGAGACCCAGTACTTC. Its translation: CASSLAGQFPSGQETQYF.

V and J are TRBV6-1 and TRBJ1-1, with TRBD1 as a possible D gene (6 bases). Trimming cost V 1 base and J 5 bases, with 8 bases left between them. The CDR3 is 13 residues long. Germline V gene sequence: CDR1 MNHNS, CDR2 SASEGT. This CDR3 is CASSEDRVTEAFF. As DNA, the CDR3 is TGTGCCAGCAGTGAAGACAGGGTGACTGAAGCTTTCTTT.

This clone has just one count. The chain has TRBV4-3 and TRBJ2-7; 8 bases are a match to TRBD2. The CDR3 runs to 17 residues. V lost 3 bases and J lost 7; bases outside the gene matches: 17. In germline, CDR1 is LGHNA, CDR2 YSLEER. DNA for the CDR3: TGCGCCAGCAGCCATACCCGCCTCGCGGGAGGATCGGGTGAGCAGTACTTC. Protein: CASSHTRLAGGSGEQYF.

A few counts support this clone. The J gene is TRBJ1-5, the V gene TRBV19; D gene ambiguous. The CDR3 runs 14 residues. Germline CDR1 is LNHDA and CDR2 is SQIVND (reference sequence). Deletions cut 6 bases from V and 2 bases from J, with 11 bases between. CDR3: CASRRWRGNQPQHF. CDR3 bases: TGTGCCAGTAGAAGGTGGAGGGGCAATCAGCCCCAGCATTTT. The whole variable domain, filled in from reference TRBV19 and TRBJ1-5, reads DGGITQSPKYLFRKEGQNVTLSCEQNLNHDAMYWYRQDPGQGLRLIYYSQIVNDFQKGDIAEGYSVSREKKESFPLTVTSAQKNPTAFYLCASRRWRGNQPQHFGDGTRLSIL.

CDR3 residues: CASSFLRGEDEQYF. The CDR3 DNA reads as TGTGCCAGCAGCTTTCTAAGGGGCGAGGACGAGCAGTACTTC. The chain combines TRBV3-1 (or the pseudogene TRBV3-2) with TRBJ2-7; possible D gene TRBD1, 5 bases. The germline V gene has CDR1 LGHDT and CDR2 YNNKEL (reference sequence). This CDR3 comprises 14 residues. V was pared by 5 bases and J by 5 bases, with 16 bases between.

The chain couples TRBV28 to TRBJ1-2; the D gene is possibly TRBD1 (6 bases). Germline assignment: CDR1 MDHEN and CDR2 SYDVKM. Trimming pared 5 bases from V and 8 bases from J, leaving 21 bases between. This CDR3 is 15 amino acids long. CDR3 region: CASSASRQAARGYTF. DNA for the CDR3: TGTGCCAGCAGTGCTTCCCGACAGGCCGCACGAGGCTACACCTTC.

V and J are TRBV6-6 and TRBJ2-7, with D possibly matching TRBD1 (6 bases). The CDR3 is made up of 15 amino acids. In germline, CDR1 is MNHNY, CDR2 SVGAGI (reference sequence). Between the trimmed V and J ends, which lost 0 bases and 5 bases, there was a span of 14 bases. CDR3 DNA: TGTGCCAGCAGTTACTCGATTTCCAGGGGAGACGAGCAGTACTTC. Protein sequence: CASSYSISRGDEQYF.

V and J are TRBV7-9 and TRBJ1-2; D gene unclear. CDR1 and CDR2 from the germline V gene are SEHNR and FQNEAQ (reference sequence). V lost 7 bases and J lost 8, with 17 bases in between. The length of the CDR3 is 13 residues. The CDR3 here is CASITSGVTGYTF. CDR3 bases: TGTGCCAGCATCACTAGCGGGGTCACCGGCTACACCTTC.

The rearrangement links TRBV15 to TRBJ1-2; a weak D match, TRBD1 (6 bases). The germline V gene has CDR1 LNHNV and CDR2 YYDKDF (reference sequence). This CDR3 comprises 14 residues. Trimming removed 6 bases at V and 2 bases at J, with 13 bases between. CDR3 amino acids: CATRSGTTNYGYTF. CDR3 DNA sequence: TGTGCCACCAGAAGCGGGACAACGAACTATGGCTACACCTTC.

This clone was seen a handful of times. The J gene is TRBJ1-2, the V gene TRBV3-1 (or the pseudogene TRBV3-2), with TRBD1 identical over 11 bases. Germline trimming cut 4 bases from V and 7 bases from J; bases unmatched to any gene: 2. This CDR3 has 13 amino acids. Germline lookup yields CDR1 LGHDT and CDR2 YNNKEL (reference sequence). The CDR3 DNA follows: TGTGCCAGCAGCCCCGGACAGGGGGCTGGCTACACCTTC. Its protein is CASSPGQGAGYTF.

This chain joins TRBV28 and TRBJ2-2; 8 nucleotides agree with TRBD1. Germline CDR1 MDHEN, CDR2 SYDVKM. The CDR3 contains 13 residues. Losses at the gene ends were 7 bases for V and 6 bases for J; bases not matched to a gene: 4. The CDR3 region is CASKSGGSGELFF. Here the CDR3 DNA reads TGTGCCAGCAAGTCAGGGGGCTCCGGGGAGCTGTTTTTT.

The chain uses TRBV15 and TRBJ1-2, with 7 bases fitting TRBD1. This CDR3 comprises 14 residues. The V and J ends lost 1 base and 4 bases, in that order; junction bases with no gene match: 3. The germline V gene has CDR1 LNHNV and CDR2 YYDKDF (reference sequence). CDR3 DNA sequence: TGTGCCACCAGCAGAGCCCAGGGGGGCTATGGCTACACCTTC. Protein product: CATSRAQGGYGYTF.

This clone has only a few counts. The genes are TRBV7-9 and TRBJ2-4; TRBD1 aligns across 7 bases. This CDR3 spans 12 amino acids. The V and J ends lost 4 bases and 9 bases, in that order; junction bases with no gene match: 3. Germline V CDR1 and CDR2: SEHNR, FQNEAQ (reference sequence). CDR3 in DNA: TGTGCCAGCAGCTCCACAGGGGTCATTCAGTACTTC. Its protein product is CASSSTGVIQYF. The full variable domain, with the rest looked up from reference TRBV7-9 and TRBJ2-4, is DTGVSQNPRHKITKRGQNVTFRCDPISEHNRLYWYRQTLGQGPEFLTYFQNEAQLEKSRLLSDRFSAERPKGSFSTLEIQRTEQGDSAMYLCASSSTGVIQYFGAGTRLSVL.

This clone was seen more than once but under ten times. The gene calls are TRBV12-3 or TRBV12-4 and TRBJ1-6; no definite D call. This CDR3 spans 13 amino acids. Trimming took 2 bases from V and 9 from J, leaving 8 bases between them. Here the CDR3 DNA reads TGTGCCAGCAGTTTACTAGATAGTTCACCCCTCCACTTT. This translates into CASSLLDSSPLHF.

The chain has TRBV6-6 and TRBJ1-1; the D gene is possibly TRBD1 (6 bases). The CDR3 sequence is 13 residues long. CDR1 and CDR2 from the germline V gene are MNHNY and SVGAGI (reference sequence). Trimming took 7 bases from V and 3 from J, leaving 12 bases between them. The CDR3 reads CASNVQGDTEAFF. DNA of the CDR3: TGTGCCAGCAACGTACAGGGAGACACTGAAGCTTTCTTT.

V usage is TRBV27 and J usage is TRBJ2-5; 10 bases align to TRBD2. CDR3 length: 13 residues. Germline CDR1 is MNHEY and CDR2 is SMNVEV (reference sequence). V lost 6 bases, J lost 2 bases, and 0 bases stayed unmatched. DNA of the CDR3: TGTGCCAGCAGACTAGCGGGACAAGAGACCCAGTACTTC. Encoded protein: CASRLAGQETQYF.

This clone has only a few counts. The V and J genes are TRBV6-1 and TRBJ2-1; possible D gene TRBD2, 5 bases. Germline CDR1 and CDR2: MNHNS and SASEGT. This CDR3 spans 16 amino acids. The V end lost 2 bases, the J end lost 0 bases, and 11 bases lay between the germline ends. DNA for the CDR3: TGTGCCAGCAGTGAAAAGCGGTCGAACTCCTACAATGAGCAGTTCTTC. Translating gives CASSEKRSNSYNEQFF.

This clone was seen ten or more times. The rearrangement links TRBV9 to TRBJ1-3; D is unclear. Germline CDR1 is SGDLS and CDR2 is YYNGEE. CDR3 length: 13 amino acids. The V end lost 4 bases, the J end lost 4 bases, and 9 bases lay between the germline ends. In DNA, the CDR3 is TGTGCCAGCAGCACTAGTGTGGGAAACACCATATATTTT. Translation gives CASSTSVGNTIYF.

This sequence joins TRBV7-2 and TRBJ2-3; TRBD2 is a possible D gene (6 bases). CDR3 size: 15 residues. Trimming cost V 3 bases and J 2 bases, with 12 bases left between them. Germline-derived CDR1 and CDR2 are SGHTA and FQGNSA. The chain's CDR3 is CASSFGTPATDTQYF. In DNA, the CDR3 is TGTGCCAGCAGCTTCGGGACTCCAGCCACAGATACGCAGTATTTT.